This T cell receptor (beta chain) is drawn from a study of cytotoxic CD8 clonotypes in ibrutinib-treated CLL. Study details: Samples averaged about 260,000 productive templates and more than 85,000 productive rearrangements. Study conclusions and caveats: Clonality rose at ibrutinib response, held steady in sustained remission, and fell toward baseline at progression. Under therapy, public clonotypes either contracted or stayed stable, and they were uncommon.

Cryopreserved PBMCs provided roughly 2 micrograms of genomic DNA for the TCR beta libraries. Of note for this clone: Its matching antigen is unknown.

CDR1 and CDR2 (germline): GTSNPN, SVGIG (reference sequence). With 2 bases removed from V and 0 bases from J, the gap between germline ends came to 23 bases. This CDR3 comprises 19 residues. Repertoires were generated with immunoSEQ multiplex PCR, while TCRdb's copy carries only in-frame clones and drops some. The table lists about 140,000 clones, more than 75% of them singletons. The sequence derives from a human donor with chronic lymphocytic leukemia. Specimen: PBMCs, collected after 36 months of ibrutinib treatment. V and J are TRBV30 and TRBJ1-5, with D perhaps TRBD1 (6 bases). CDR3: CAWSPTSRQGSYSNQPQHF. The CDR3 region has the DNA TGTGCCTGGAGTCCGACCTCGCGGCAGGGGTCCTATAGCAATCAGCCCCAGCATTTT.